These T cell receptor beta chains were read from a single sample in a study of Ad26.COV2.S vaccination and SARS-CoV-2 variants. The method was immunoSEQ multiplex PCR; TCRdb's version includes in-frame clones alone and lacks a portion of them. The profile shows some 500,000 clones, 89% of them singletons. Sample: peripheral blood, taken in a trial of Ad26.COV2.S vaccine versus placebo. Receptor source: a person between 18 and 65 years old who received the Ad26.COV2.S COVID-19 vaccine or a placebo. The CDR3 runs from the conserved cysteine through the conserved F or W. A D gene is named only where the DNA matches it firmly. Size values are once, few and many counts, or a class for expanded clones, and some rows have none.

cdr3_length: 16; v_call: TRBV5-6; d_call: .; j_call: TRBJ1-1; clone_size: .; cdr3_nt: TGTGCCAGCAGCTTGGCCCCGGGTTGGGGGAACACTGAAGCTTTCTTT; cdr3_aa: CASSLAPGWGNTEAFF
cdr3_length: 14; v_call: TRBV18; d_call: TRBD1; j_call: TRBJ1-5; clone_size: few; cdr3_nt: TGTGCCAGCTCCCCCGGGACAGGGAATCAGCCCCAGCATTTT; cdr3_aa: CASSPGTGNQPQHF
cdr3_length: 13; v_call: TRBV29-1; d_call: TRBD1; j_call: TRBJ1-1; clone_size: .; cdr3_nt: TGCAGCGCTGAGAGGTCGAACGGACAGGGAGCTTTCTTT; cdr3_aa: CSAERSNGQGAFF
cdr3_length: 15; v_call: TRBV15; d_call: .; j_call: TRBJ1-1; clone_size: .; cdr3_nt: TGTGCCACCGGGGACACCCAACTGTTGAACACTGAAGCTTTCTTT; cdr3_aa: CATGDTQLLNTEAFF
cdr3_length: 18; v_call: TRBV27; d_call: TRBD1; j_call: TRBJ1-6; clone_size: .; cdr3_nt: TGTGCCAGCAGTTTAAGGGGGGACAGGAGCTCCTATAATTCACCCCTCCACTTT; cdr3_aa: CASSLRGDRSSYNSPLHF
cdr3_length: 17; v_call: TRBV19; d_call: TRBD1; j_call: TRBJ1-5; clone_size: .; cdr3_nt: TGTGCCAGTAGTATCGTCGGACAGGGGGCTTGGAATCAGCCCCAGCATTTT; cdr3_aa: CASSIVGQGAWNQPQHF
cdr3_length: 17; v_call: TRBV7-3; d_call: TRBD1; j_call: TRBJ2-3; clone_size: .; cdr3_nt: TGTGCCAGCAGCCTAAGGACAGGGGTTGATGGCACAGATACGCAGTATTTT; cdr3_aa: CASSLRTGVDGTDTQYF
cdr3_length: 15; v_call: TRBV5-1; d_call: TRBD1; j_call: TRBJ1-1; clone_size: .; cdr3_nt: TGCGCCAGCAGCAACCAGGGGGCGGGAGTCACTGAAGCTTTCTTT; cdr3_aa: CASSNQGAGVTEAFF
cdr3_length: 15; v_call: TRBV7-3; d_call: .; j_call: TRBJ1-2; clone_size: .; cdr3_nt: TGTGCCAGCAGCTTAACTGGGGAACCTAACTATGGCTACACCTTC; cdr3_aa: CASSLTGEPNYGYTF
cdr3_length: 15; v_call: TRBV11-3; d_call: .; j_call: TRBJ1-6; clone_size: few; cdr3_nt: TGTGCCAGCAGCTTAGGAGGGGTACTCAATTCACCCCTCCACTTT; cdr3_aa: CASSLGGVLNSPLHF
cdr3_length: 18; v_call: TRBV27; d_call: .; j_call: TRBJ2-3; clone_size: .; cdr3_nt: TGTGCCAGCAGTTTCCGAGCCTACCCCCCGAGGCACACAGATACGCAGTATTTT; cdr3_aa: CASSFRAYPPRHTDTQYF
cdr3_length: 13; v_call: TRBV7-2; d_call: .; j_call: TRBJ1-4; clone_size: .; cdr3_nt: TGTGCCAGCAGCTTAGAAGCGGCTGAAAAACTGTTTTTT; cdr3_aa: CASSLEAAEKLFF
cdr3_length: 15; v_call: TRBV6-1; d_call: .; j_call: TRBJ1-1; clone_size: .; cdr3_nt: TGTGCCAGCAGTGAAGGGAGGCAGATTAACACTGAAGCTTTCTTT; cdr3_aa: CASSEGRQINTEAFF
cdr3_length: 16; v_call: TRBV5-4; d_call: TRBD1; j_call: TRBJ1-1; clone_size: .; cdr3_nt: TGTGCCAGCAGCCCTTTACCGGGACAGGCGAACACTGAAGCTTTCTTT; cdr3_aa: CASSPLPGQANTEAFF
cdr3_length: 16; v_call: TRBV30; d_call: .; j_call: TRBJ1-6; clone_size: few; cdr3_nt: TGTGCCTGGACCCTAACCCGAGGGAAGACGAATTCACCCCTCCACTTT; cdr3_aa: CAWTLTRGKTNSPLHF
cdr3_length: 15; v_call: TRBV24-1; d_call: .; j_call: TRBJ2-1; clone_size: .; cdr3_nt: TGTGCCACCAGTAGGGGCCCTAAATGGTACAATGAGCAGTTCTTC; cdr3_aa: CATSRGPKWYNEQFF
cdr3_length: 13; v_call: TRBV11-3; d_call: .; j_call: TRBJ1-1; clone_size: .; cdr3_nt: TGTGCCAGCAGCCCTGGACAGCTCACTGAAGCTTTCTTT; cdr3_aa: CASSPGQLTEAFF
cdr3_length: 15; v_call: TRBV27; d_call: .; j_call: TRBJ1-6; clone_size: .; cdr3_nt: TGTGCCAGCAGTTTAGAGGCCGCTTACAATTCACCCCTCCACTTT; cdr3_aa: CASSLEAAYNSPLHF
cdr3_length: 15; v_call: TRBV5-6; d_call: TRBD2; j_call: TRBJ2-3; clone_size: .; cdr3_nt: TGTGCCAGCAGCTTGGAAACTAGCGGCACAGATACGCAGTATTTT; cdr3_aa: CASSLETSGTDTQYF
cdr3_length: 15; v_call: TRBV10-3; d_call: .; j_call: TRBJ1-5; clone_size: .; cdr3_nt: TGTGCCATCAGAGTCTCAGGGCCTGGCAATCAGCCCCAGCATTTT; cdr3_aa: CAIRVSGPGNQPQHF
cdr3_length: 17; v_call: TRBV5-6; d_call: TRBD2; j_call: TRBJ2-2; clone_size: .; cdr3_nt: TGTGCCAGCAGCTTTGCTAGCGGGGGGGACCAAACCGGGGAGCTGTTTTTT; cdr3_aa: CASSFASGGDQTGELFF
cdr3_length: 16; v_call: TRBV21-1; d_call: .; j_call: TRBJ1-5; clone_size: .; cdr3_nt: TGTGCCACCTTCCAGGGTTGCTCGGTGGGCAATCAGCCCCAGCATTTT; cdr3_aa: CATFQGCSVGNQPQHF
cdr3_length: 15; v_call: TRBV5-1; d_call: .; j_call: TRBJ1-1; clone_size: .; cdr3_nt: TGCGCCAGCAGCTTGGGAGCTTTAGGGAACACTGAAGCTTTCTTT; cdr3_aa: CASSLGALGNTEAFF
cdr3_length: 14; v_call: TRBV2; d_call: .; j_call: TRBJ1-4; clone_size: .; cdr3_nt: TGTGCCAGCAGGGCCGGGGGAACTAATGAAAAACTGTTTTTT; cdr3_aa: CASRAGGTNEKLFF
cdr3_length: 14; v_call: TRBV5-1; d_call: .; j_call: TRBJ1-2; clone_size: .; cdr3_nt: TGCGCCAGCAGCTGGAGGGGGAGCTCCTATGGCTACACCTTC; cdr3_aa: CASSWRGSSYGYTF
cdr3_length: 13; v_call: TRBV28; d_call: .; j_call: TRBJ1-5; clone_size: .; cdr3_nt: TGTGCCTCCCGGTGGGTGATCAATCAGCCCCAGCATTTT; cdr3_aa: CASRWVINQPQHF
cdr3_length: 13; v_call: TRBV7-2; d_call: .; j_call: TRBJ2-1; clone_size: .; cdr3_nt: TGTGCCAGCAGCTTCCGAGTGGAGAGTGAGCAGTTCTTC; cdr3_aa: CASSFRVESEQFF
cdr3_length: 13; v_call: TRBV4-3; d_call: .; j_call: TRBJ2-5; clone_size: .; cdr3_nt: TGCGCCAGCAGCCAAGGTGGCTCGGGGACCCAGTACTTC; cdr3_aa: CASSQGGSGTQYF
cdr3_length: 16; v_call: TRBV5-4; d_call: .; j_call: TRBJ1-3; clone_size: once; cdr3_nt: TGTGCCAGCAGCTACTCCGCGCCCGTCTCTGGAAACACCATATATTTT; cdr3_aa: CASSYSAPVSGNTIYF
cdr3_length: 15; v_call: TRBV30; d_call: TRBD1; j_call: TRBJ1-5; clone_size: .; cdr3_nt: TGTGCCTGGAGTGTACGGGACAGGGTGAATCAGCCCCAGCATTTT; cdr3_aa: CAWSVRDRVNQPQHF
cdr3_length: 15; v_call: TRBV5-6; d_call: TRBD1; j_call: TRBJ2-1; clone_size: .; cdr3_nt: TGTGCCAGCAGCTTGTTCGGGACAGGGTATAGTGAGCAGTTCTTC; cdr3_aa: CASSLFGTGYSEQFF
cdr3_length: 16; v_call: TRBV5-1; d_call: TRBD1; j_call: TRBJ2-1; clone_size: .; cdr3_nt: TGCGCCAGCAGCTTGGATGCGATGACAGGGGGGAATGAGCAGTTCTTC; cdr3_aa: CASSLDAMTGGNEQFF
cdr3_length: 17; v_call: TRBV4-2; d_call: TRBD1; j_call: TRBJ1-4; clone_size: .; cdr3_nt: TGTGCCAGCAGCCAGTCTCCTGGGGGACAGATTAATGAAAAACTGTTTTTT; cdr3_aa: CASSQSPGGQINEKLFF
cdr3_length: 13; v_call: TRBV3-1/TRBV3-2; d_call: .; j_call: TRBJ1-2; clone_size: .; cdr3_nt: TGTGCCAGCAGCCAAGGTGGTCGCCCAGGCTACACCTTC; cdr3_aa: CASSQGGRPGYTF
cdr3_length: 16; v_call: TRBV6-1; d_call: .; j_call: TRBJ1-5; clone_size: .; cdr3_nt: TGTGCCAGCAGTGAAGTGGGGCCAAGTAGCAATCAGCCCCAGCATTTT; cdr3_aa: CASSEVGPSSNQPQHF
cdr3_length: 15; v_call: TRBV19; d_call: TRBD1; j_call: TRBJ2-2; clone_size: .; cdr3_nt: TGTGCCAGTTCACCGGGACAGGGGCGAACCGGGGAGCTGTTTTTT; cdr3_aa: CASSPGQGRTGELFF
cdr3_length: 12; v_call: TRBV7-8; d_call: .; j_call: TRBJ2-3; clone_size: few; cdr3_nt: TGTGCCAGCAGCCCTGTCCTCGGTCCGCAGTATTTT; cdr3_aa: CASSPVLGPQYF
cdr3_length: 13; v_call: TRBV2; d_call: TRBD1; j_call: TRBJ1-1; clone_size: .; cdr3_nt: TGTGCCAGCAGTGGGGGACAGGGAACTGAAGCTTTCTTT; cdr3_aa: CASSGGQGTEAFF
cdr3_length: 13; v_call: TRBV5-6; d_call: .; j_call: TRBJ2-1; clone_size: .; cdr3_nt: TGTGCCAGCAGCTTGGGTCCAGTCGGTGAGCAGTTCTTC; cdr3_aa: CASSLGPVGEQFF
cdr3_length: 15; v_call: TRBV15; d_call: TRBD1; j_call: TRBJ1-5; clone_size: few; cdr3_nt: TGTGCCACGGACCGGACAGGTGAAGGCAATCAGCCCCAGCATTTT; cdr3_aa: CATDRTGEGNQPQHF